Detailed here is one T cell receptor (beta chain). The assay was immunoSEQ multiplex PCR, and TCRdb's table has in-frame clones only and misses some. This table holds over 11,000 clones, over 70% found once. This sample stems from a study of neoadjuvant anti-PD-1 for oral cavity cancer. The CDR3 extends over 15 amino acids. With V trimmed by 6 bases and J by 4 bases, 10 bases remained unmatched. Germline V gene lookup returns CDR1 SGDLS and CDR2 YYNGEE. J is TRBJ1-5 and V is TRBV9, with 7 bases matching TRBD1. Material: PBMCs, obtained before nivolumab (anti-PD-1) treatment. This clonotype originated in a person between 40 and 85 years old with oral cavity squamous cell carcinoma. The DNA of the CDR3 is TGTGCCAGCACCGCAGGGGAGGGGGCGAATCAGCCCCAGCATTTT. Protein: CASTAGEGANQPQHF.